These T cell receptor beta chains were read from a single sample in a study of T cell repertoires in cytomegalovirus infection. Which antigens these TCRs recognize remains unknown. Each CDR3 protein gets one entry after TCRdb re-called the reads with MiXCR. The table lists roughly 500,000 distinct CDR3 sequences, approximately 40% of them singletons. Sequenced material: cultured PBMCs, taken from culture after CMV antigen stimulation. These receptors came from a human donor in good health (CMV status not recorded). Some clones in this sample may be carry-over from other donors' samples. Both conserved end residues are part of each CDR3. D genes are given only for firm matches. Expanded clones are given a class, and other clones once, few, many or no size at all.

TRBJ1-5	TRBV19	TRBD1	-	TGTGCCAGTAGTATTGTCGGGCAGGGGGACGGCGGTCAGCCCCAGCATTTT	CASSIVGQGDGGQPQHF
TRBJ2-5	TRBV7-2	-	few	TGTGCCAGCAGCTTAGACGGATTGATGGCAGAGACCCAGTACTTC	CASSLDGLMAETQYF
TRBJ1-5	TRBV7-2	TRBD1	few	TGTGCCAGCAGCTCGACTGACAGGGGGTTTCAGCCCCAGCATTTT	CASSSTDRGFQPQHF
TRBJ2-1	TRBV4-1	TRBD2	few	TGCGCCAGCAGCGGGCGAGCGGGAGGAAACAATGAGCAGTTCTTC	CASSGRAGGNNEQFF
TRBJ2-1	TRBV18	-	-	TGTGCCAGCTCACCCCTATCTCTAGGTGAGCAGTTCTTC	CASSPLSLGEQFF
TRBJ2-5	TRBV4-1	TRBD1	once	TGTGCCAGCAGCCAATCCGGGACAGGGGTGTACCAAGAGACCCAGTACTTC	CASSQSGTGVYQETQYF
TRBJ2-7	TRBV4-1	TRBD1	-	TGCGCCAGCAGCCAAGGTCCTTCCAGGGACAGAACCTACGAGCAGTACTTC	CASSQGPSRDRTYEQYF
TRBJ2-1	TRBV11-2	-	-	TGTGCCAGCAGCCGGGACTCACGGAGCAGCTACAATGAGCAGTTCTTC	CASSRDSRSSYNEQFF
TRBJ1-2	TRBV9	-	-	TGTGCCAGCAGCGACAGGAGTTATCCGTATGGCTACACCTTC	CASSDRSYPYGYTF
TRBJ2-7	TRBV4-3	-	-	TGCGCCAGCAGCCGTACAGCATTACAGGGAGGGACCCACGAGCAGTACTTC	CASSRTALQGGTHEQYF
TRBJ1-1	TRBV10-3	-	-	TGTGCCATCAGTGGGGGGGGAGTAGACACTGAAGCTTTCTTT	CAISGGGVDTEAFF
TRBJ1-5	TRBV19	-	few	TGTGCCAGTAGTTTCCTGAACAGAGGCCATCAGCCCCAGCATTTT	CASSFLNRGHQPQHF
TRBJ2-6	TRBV20-1	TRBD1	-	TGCAGTGCTAACACGGGGACAGGTGGGGCCAACGTCCTGACTTTC	CSANTGTGGANVLTF
TRBJ2-5	TRBV2	TRBD2	-	TGTGCCAGCAGTGAAAGAGCGGGGGGGGAGACCCAGTACTTC	CASSERAGGETQYF
TRBJ1-2	TRBV2	-	once	TGTGCCAGCAAACGCGGATACAATGGCTACACCTTC	CASKRGYNGYTF
TRBJ1-4	TRBV15	-	few	TGTGCCACCAGCAGAGGGGGGGAAAAACTGTTTTTT	CATSRGGEKLFF
TRBJ1-3	TRBV9	-	-	TGTGCCAGCAGCGTAGAGGGGATTGGAAACACCATATATTTT	CASSVEGIGNTIYF
TRBJ2-1	TRBV29-1	-	-	TGCAGCGTTGAAGAGAGCTCCTACAATGAGCAGTTCTTC	CSVEESSYNEQFF
TRBJ2-3	TRBV7-2	TRBD2	-	TGTGCCAGCAGCTTAGGCCCCCTAGCGGTTAGCACAGATACGCAGTATTTT	CASSLGPLAVSTDTQYF
TRBJ2-7	TRBV5-1	TRBD1	-	TGCGCCAGCAGTTTACAGGGGGGAGCCGAGCAGTACTTC	CASSLQGGAEQYF
TRBJ2-7	TRBV7-4	-	-	TGTGCCAGCAGCTGGGGGGGCGGGCTATACGAGCAGTACTTC	CASSWGGGLYEQYF
TRBJ2-7	TRBV7-2	-	few	TGTGCCAGCAGCTTAAAATCCGCCTTAGCGGACTACGAGCAGTACTTC	CASSLKSALADYEQYF
TRBJ2-5	TRBV6-2/TRBV6-3	-	few	TGTGCCAGCAGTTATGAACTAGAGGCCTCCGAGACCCAGTACTTC	CASSYELEASETQYF
TRBJ2-1	TRBV11-3	TRBD2	few	TGTGCCAGCAGCTCTCTAGCGGGAGGATACCGTCTAGGGTCAGATGAGCAGTTCTTC	CASSSLAGGYRLGSDEQFF
TRBJ1-1	TRBV7-8	-	many	TGTGCCAGCAGCTCCTCCCGATGGGGGCCGACTGAAGCTTTCTTT	CASSSSRWGPTEAFF
TRBJ1-4	TRBV5-1	TRBD1	-	TGCGCCAGCAGCGCCCTATTACAGGGGATTAATGAAAAACTGTTTTTT	CASSALLQGINEKLFF
TRBJ1-3	TRBV6-6	-	-	TGTGCCAGCAGTTACTCGACTGGCCCTGGAAACACCATATATTTT	CASSYSTGPGNTIYF